This T cell receptor (beta chain) stems from a study of Ad26.COV2.S vaccination and SARS-CoV-2 variants. Assay used: immunoSEQ multiplex PCR; TCRdb lists only in-frame clones, some missing. This table holds 400,000 to 450,000 clones, over 75% found once. Trimming shortened V by 0 bases and J by 4 bases, and 4 bases separated the two germline ends. CDR3 length equals 13 residues. Treatment reported: roughly 19 received Ad26.COV2.S at low or high dose, single or two shots; roughly five received placebo; per-sample allocation not given. Collection of samples fell on day 63 after the first vaccine or placebo injection. As its vector, the vaccine had Ad26, which expressed Wuhan-strain SARS-CoV-2 spike. Regarding this clone: Its target is not known. In the same sample, other DNA sequences code for this CDR3.

Study conclusions and caveats: Spike-specific TCR breadth was greater in vaccine than placebo recipients. The TCR-based breadth and depth measures might underestimate overall T cell responses.

The TCR was taken from a person between 18 and 60 years old who received the Ad26.COV2.S COVID-19 vaccine or a placebo. The chain combines TRBV12-3 or TRBV12-4 with TRBJ1-5; D call uncertain. Source: peripheral blood, taken in a trial of Ad26.COV2.S vaccine versus placebo. This CDR3 is CASSLAENQPQHF. The CDR3 DNA follows: TGTGCCAGCAGTTTAGCAGAAAATCAGCCCCAGCATTTT.